This is a list of T cell receptor beta chains from one sample in a study of blood T cells in healthy people across ages. TCRdb re-called the 5' RACE reads with MiXCR, one entry per CDR3 protein. The sample shows about 810,000 distinct CDR3 sequences, roughly 35% of them seen only once. Input material: blood. The receptors derive from a man between 18 and 35 years old in good health. Both conserved end residues are part of each CDR3. A D gene is named only where the DNA matches it firmly. Clone size is not always given. Where it is, it says once, few, many or a class for expanded clones.

J | size | V | D | DNA | CDR3
TRBJ1-5 | - | TRBV28 | - | TGTGCCAGCAGTTTTACCCATCAGCCCCAGCATTTT | CASSFTHQPQHF
TRBJ2-1 | few | TRBV2 | TRBD2 | TGTGCCAGCAGAAGCGGGGTGTACAATGAGCAGTTCTTC | CASRSGVYNEQFF
TRBJ1-1 | few | TRBV10-3 | - | TGTGACATCGGTAATTCAGGGTACACTGAAGCTTTCTTT | CDIGNSGYTEAFF
TRBJ2-6 | many | TRBV12-3/TRBV12-4 | - | TGTGCCAGCAGTCCCGGTGGGGCCAACGTCCTGACTTTC | CASSPGGANVLTF
TRBJ1-1 | - | TRBV20-1 | - | TGCAGTGCTAGGAAGCCAACCACTGAAGCTTTCTTT | CSARKPTTEAFF
TRBJ2-2 | - | TRBV9 | TRBD1 | TGTGCCAGCAGCCCCCGGGACAGGGGGTGGATCACCGGGGAGCTGTTTTTT | CASSPRDRGWITGELFF
TRBJ1-6 | many | TRBV11-2 | TRBD1 | TGTGCCAGCAGCGCCCCAGGGGGCTCACCCCTCCACTTT | CASSAPGGSPLHF
TRBJ2-1 | many | TRBV2 | - | TGTGCCAGCAGTGCCAGGGCTACCGATGAGCAGTTCTTC | CASSARATDEQFF
TRBJ2-7 | - | TRBV29-1 | - | TGCAGCGCTAGACTGGAACAGGTCTCCTACGAGCAGTACTTC | CSARLEQVSYEQYF
TRBJ1-2 | few | TRBV10-3 | - | TGTGCCATCAGTGAGTCGTCGGGGGGCCCTAACTATGGCTACACCTTC | CAISESSGGPNYGYTF
TRBJ1-2 | - | TRBV2 | - | TGTGCCAGCAGTGAAGAGGGGCCAGGGAACTATGGCTACACCTTC | CASSEEGPGNYGYTF
TRBJ1-5 | few | TRBV6-2/TRBV6-3 | TRBD1 | TGTGCCAGCAGCAGTCTATCCGGGACAGCATTCAGCAATCAGCCCCAGCATTTT | CASSSLSGTAFSNQPQHF
TRBJ2-5 | few | TRBV4-1 | - | TGCGCCAGCAGCCTAGGCGTAGGGGTGGAAGAGACCCAGTACTTC | CASSLGVGVEETQYF
TRBJ1-5 | few | TRBV29-1 | TRBD1 | TGCAGCGTTTCACAGGGGGCGGATCAGCCCCAGCATTTT | CSVSQGADQPQHF
TRBJ2-2 | - | TRBV5-6 | TRBD1 | TGTGCCAGCAGCCTCGCCCGTACAGGGGCAATATCGAGGGAGCTGTTTTTT | CASSLARTGAISRELFF
TRBJ2-1 | few | TRBV7-2 | TRBD1 | TGTGCCAGCAGCTTAGTACCAGGGGGCAATGAGCAGTTCTTC | CASSLVPGGNEQFF
TRBJ2-7 | - | TRBV27 | - | TGTGCCAGCAGTCCCCAGGGGTACTCCTACGAGCAGTACTTC | CASSPQGYSYEQYF
TRBJ2-7 | - | TRBV5-1 | - | TGCGCCAGCAGCTTGGCGTATGAGCTCTCCTACAATGAGCAGTACTTC | CASSLAYELSYNEQYF
TRBJ2-3 | - | TRBV14 | TRBD1 | TGTGCCAGCAGCCAACTCGACAGGGGGACAGATACGCAGTATTTT | CASSQLDRGTDTQYF
TRBJ2-5 | - | TRBV20-1 | - | TGCAGTGGTAGGCTTAGGGGGGCAAATGAGCGGTACTTC | CSGRLRGANERYF
TRBJ2-7 | few | TRBV20-1 | TRBD2 | TGCAGTGCTACCTCCTCCCGGACTAGCGGTTACAATGAGCAGTACTTC | CSATSSRTSGYNEQYF
TRBJ2-1 | few | TRBV7-2 | TRBD1 | TGTGGAACAGGGGACAATGAGCAGTTCTTC | CGTGDNEQFF
TRBJ2-7 | once | TRBV10-3 | - | TGTGCCATCAGGGCCTTAAGATACGAGCAGTACTTC | CAIRALRYEQYF
TRBJ2-7 | - | TRBV28 | - | TGTACCAGCATGGCTGGCAGGGTGGTATACGAGCAGTACTTC | CTSMAGRVVYEQYF
TRBJ2-1 | few | TRBV28 | - | TGTGCCAGCAGTTTGGGGGGGGCTACGACTGAGCAGTTCTTC | CASSLGGATTEQFF
TRBJ2-7 | few | TRBV6-5 | - | TGTGCCAGCAGTTACTCGGGCAGAAACTACGAGCAGTACTTC | CASSYSGRNYEQYF
TRBJ2-5 | - | TRBV11-2 | - | TGTGCCAGCAGCTCGATAGTGGACAGCCGGTACTTC | CASSSIVDSRYF
TRBJ1-1 | few | TRBV6-6 | - | TGTGCCAGCAGTGACGAGGGAAACACTGAAGCTTTCTTT | CASSDEGNTEAFF
TRBJ1-5 | - | TRBV28 | - | TGTGCCAGCAGTTTAAGCTTGGGATTCGGTTCGATAGATCAGCCCCAGCATTTT | CASSLSLGFGSIDQPQHF
TRBJ1-2 | - | TRBV20-1 | - | TGCAGTGCCTCGGGGAGCCGTGGAAACGGCTATGGCTACACCTTC | CSASGSRGNGYGYTF
TRBJ1-2 | - | TRBV12-3/TRBV12-4 | - | TGTGCCAGCAGTTCGATCGACTTTATCTATGGCTACACCTTC | CASSSIDFIYGYTF
TRBJ2-5 | - | TRBV21-1 | - | TGTGCCAGCAGCAAAGCTCCGGGACCGATCCCTCAAGAGACCCAGTACTTC | CASSKAPGPIPQETQYF
TRBJ2-5 | - | TRBV5-5 | - | TGTGCCAGCAGCTCGCCGGGACGAGTGGACCAAGAGACCCAGTACTTC | CASSSPGRVDQETQYF
TRBJ2-1 | - | TRBV12-3/TRBV12-4 | - | TGTGCCAGCAGTCCCTCCCAGGACATTGACAATGAGCAGTTCTTC | CASSPSQDIDNEQFF
TRBJ2-3 | few | TRBV5-6 | - | TGTGCCAACAGCAGGACGGATCTATCGCAGTATTTT | CANSRTDLSQYF
TRBJ2-1 | many | TRBV24-1 | TRBD2 | TGTGCCACCAGTGACTCGGACATGGGGGCGGGGGGGAACAATGAGCAGTTCTTC | CATSDSDMGAGGNNEQFF
TRBJ2-2 | few | TRBV10-3 | TRBD1 | TGTGCCATCAGTGAGCAGGGGGCGACCACCGGGGAGCTGTTTTTT | CAISEQGATTGELFF
TRBJ2-3 | - | TRBV3-1 | - | TGTGCCAGCTGTCCAGGTGGAGATACGCAGTATTTT | CASCPGGDTQYF
TRBJ2-7 | few | TRBV7-2 | - | TGTGCCAGCAGCCCCGGTGAGCAGGCAAGCTCCTACGAGCAGTACTTC | CASSPGEQASSYEQYF
TRBJ2-7 | few | TRBV12-5 | - | TGTGCTAGTGGTTTTCTTCCGGCTGGGGTCGCCTACGAGCAGTACTTC | CASGFLPAGVAYEQYF
TRBJ1-1 | many | TRBV7-9 | - | TGTGCCAGCAGCTTAAGTCAGGGTTTTAACACTGAAGCTTTCTTT | CASSLSQGFNTEAFF
TRBJ2-1 | few | TRBV6-5 | - | TGTGCCAGCAGTCAACAGGGCCCCCTGGGGCAGTTCTTC | CASSQQGPLGQFF